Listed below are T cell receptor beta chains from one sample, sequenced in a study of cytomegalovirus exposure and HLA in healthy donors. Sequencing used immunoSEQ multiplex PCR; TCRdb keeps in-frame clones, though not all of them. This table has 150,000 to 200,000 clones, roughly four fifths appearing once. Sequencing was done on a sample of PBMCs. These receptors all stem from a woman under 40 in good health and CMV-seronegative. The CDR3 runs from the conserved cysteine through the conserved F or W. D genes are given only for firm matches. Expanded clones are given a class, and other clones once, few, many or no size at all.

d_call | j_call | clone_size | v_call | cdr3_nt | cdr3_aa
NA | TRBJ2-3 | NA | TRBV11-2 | TGTGCCAGCAGCCCAAGTTTCGACAACACAGATACGCAGTATTTT | CASSPSFDNTDTQYF
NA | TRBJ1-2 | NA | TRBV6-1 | TGTGCCAGCAGTGCCCTCACAGTATCTGGCTACACCTTC | CASSALTVSGYTF
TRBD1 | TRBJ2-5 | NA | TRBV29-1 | TGCAGCGTCCGACGGGGACAGGGGATACCAGGGACCCAGTACTTC | CSVRRGQGIPGTQYF
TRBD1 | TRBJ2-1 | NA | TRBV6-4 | TGTGCCAGCAGCGAATACGGACAGGGAGTCAATGAGCAGTTCTTC | CASSEYGQGVNEQFF
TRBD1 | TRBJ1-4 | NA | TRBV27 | TGTGCCAGCAGTTCACAGGGGTGGACTAATGAAAAACTGTTTTTT | CASSSQGWTNEKLFF
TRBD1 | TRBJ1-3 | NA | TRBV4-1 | TGCGCCAGCAGCCAAGAATGGACAGGGGTCGTCAACACCATATATTTT | CASSQEWTGVVNTIYF
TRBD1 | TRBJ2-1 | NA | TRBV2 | TGTGCCAGCAGGGAATACCATGGGACAGCCTCCTACAATGAGCAGTTCTTC | CASREYHGTASYNEQFF
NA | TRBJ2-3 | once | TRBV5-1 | TGCGCCAGCAGCTTGATGTCCAGGGGCACAGATACGCAGTATTTT | CASSLMSRGTDTQYF
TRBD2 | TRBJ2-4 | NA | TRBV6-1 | TGTGCCAGCAGAGGAGCGGGGGGAAACATTCAGTACTTC | CASRGAGGNIQYF
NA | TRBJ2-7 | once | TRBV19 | TGTGCCAGTAGCCTACCGGACAGAACGTACGAGCAGTACTTC | CASSLPDRTYEQYF
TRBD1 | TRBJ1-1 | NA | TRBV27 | TGTGCCAGCAGCAGGGGGCAGGGTGAAGCTTTCTTT | CASSRGQGEAFF
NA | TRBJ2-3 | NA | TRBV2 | TGTGCCAGCAGTGAACGGTCTCGGGGGGCCTACACAGATACGCAGTATTTT | CASSERSRGAYTDTQYF
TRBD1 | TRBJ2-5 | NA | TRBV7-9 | TGTTCCAGCAGCCCCGGGACGGGGGGACAGGGGTCAGAGACCCAGTACTTC | CSSSPGTGGQGSETQYF
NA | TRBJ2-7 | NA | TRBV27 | TGTGCCAGCAGTACCAACGACAGGCCCTACGAGCAGTACTTC | CASSTNDRPYEQYF
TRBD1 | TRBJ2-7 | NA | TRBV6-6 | TGTGCCAGCAGTTACCCCGGGACAGGGAACTACGAGCAGTACTTC | CASSYPGTGNYEQYF
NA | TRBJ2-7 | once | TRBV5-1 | TGCGCCAGTAGAACCGGGGGTAGCTCCTACGAGCAGTACTTC | CASRTGGSSYEQYF